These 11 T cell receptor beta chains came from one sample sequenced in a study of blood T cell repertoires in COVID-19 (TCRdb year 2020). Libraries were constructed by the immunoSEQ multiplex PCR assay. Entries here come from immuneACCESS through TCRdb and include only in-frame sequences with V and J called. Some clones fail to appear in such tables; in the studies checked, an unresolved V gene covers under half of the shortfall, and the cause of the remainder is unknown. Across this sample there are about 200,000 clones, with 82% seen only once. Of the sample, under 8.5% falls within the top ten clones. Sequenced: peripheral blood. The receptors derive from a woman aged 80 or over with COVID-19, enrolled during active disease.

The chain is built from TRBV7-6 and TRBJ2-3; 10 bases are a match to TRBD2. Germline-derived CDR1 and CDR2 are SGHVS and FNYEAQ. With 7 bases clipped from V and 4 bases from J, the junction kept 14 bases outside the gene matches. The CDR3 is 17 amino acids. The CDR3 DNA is TGTGCCAGCAACCCACTAGCGGGGATTTTTGGGGCAGATACGCAGTATTTT. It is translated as CASNPLAGIFGADTQYF. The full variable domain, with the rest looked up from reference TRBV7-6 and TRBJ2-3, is GAGVSQSPRYKVTKRGQDVALRCDPISGHVSLYWYRQALGQGPEFLTYFNYEAQQDKSGLPNDRFSAERPEGSISTLTIQRTEQRDSAMYRCASNPLAGIFGADTQYFGPGTRLTVL.

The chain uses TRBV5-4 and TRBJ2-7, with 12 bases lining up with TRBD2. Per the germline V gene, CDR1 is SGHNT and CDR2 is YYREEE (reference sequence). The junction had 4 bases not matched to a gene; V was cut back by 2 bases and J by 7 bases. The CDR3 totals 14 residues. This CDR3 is CASSFSSGRGEQYF. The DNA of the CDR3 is TGTGCCAGCAGCTTCTCTAGCGGGAGGGGTGAGCAGTACTTC. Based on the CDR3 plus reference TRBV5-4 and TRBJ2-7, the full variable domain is ETGVTQSPTHLIKTRGQQVTLRCSSQSGHNTVSWYQQALGQGPQFIFQYYREEENGRGNFPPRFSGLQFPNYSSELNVNALELDDSALYLCASSFSSGRGEQYFGPGTRLTVT.

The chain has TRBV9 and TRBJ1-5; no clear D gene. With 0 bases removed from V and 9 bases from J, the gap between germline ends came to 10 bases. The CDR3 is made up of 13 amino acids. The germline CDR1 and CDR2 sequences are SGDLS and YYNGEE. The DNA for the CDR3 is TGTGCCAGCAGCGTAGAGATTGCAGGGCCCCAGCATTTT. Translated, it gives CASSVEIAGPQHF.

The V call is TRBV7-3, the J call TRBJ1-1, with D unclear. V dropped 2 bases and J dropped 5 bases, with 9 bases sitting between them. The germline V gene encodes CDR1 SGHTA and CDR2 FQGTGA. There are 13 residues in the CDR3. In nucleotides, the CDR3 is TGTGCCAGCAGCTTAGGGAGGACTACTGAAGCTTTCTTT. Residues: CASSLGRTTEAFF.

CDR3 DNA: TGTGCCAGCAGTGGCCGGGACAGGGGAGTAGGAACTGAAGCTTTCTTT. Amino acid sequence: CASSGRDRGVGTEAFF. This chain connects TRBV2 to TRBJ1-1; TRBD1 agrees at 10 bases. The germline gives CDR1 SNHLY, CDR2 FYNNEI. V gave up 4 bases and J gave up 5 bases; unmatched junction bases: 10. The CDR3 spans 16 residues.

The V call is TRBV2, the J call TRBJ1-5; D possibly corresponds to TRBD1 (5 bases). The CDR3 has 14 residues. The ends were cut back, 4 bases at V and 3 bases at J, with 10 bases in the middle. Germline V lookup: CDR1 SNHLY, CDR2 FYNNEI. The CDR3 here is CASSGRVVNQPQHF. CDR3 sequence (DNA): TGTGCCAGCAGTGGCAGGGTAGTCAATCAGCCCCAGCATTTT.

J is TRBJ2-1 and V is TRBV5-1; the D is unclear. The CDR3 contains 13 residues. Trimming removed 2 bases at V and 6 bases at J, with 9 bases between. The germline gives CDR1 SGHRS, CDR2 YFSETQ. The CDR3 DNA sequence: TGCGCCAGCAGCTTAGCGCCGAGCAATGAGCAGTTCTTC. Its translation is CASSLAPSNEQFF.

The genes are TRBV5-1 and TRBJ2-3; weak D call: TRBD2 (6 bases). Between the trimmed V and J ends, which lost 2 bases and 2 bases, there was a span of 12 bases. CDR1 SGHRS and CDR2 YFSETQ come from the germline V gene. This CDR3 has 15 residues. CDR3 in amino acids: CASSFPGTATDTQYF. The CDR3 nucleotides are TGCGCCAGCAGCTTCCCCGGGACTGCCACAGATACGCAGTATTTT.

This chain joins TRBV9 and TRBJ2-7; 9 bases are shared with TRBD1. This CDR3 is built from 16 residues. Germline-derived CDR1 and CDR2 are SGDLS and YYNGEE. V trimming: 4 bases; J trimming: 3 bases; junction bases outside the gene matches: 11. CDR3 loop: CASSRGQGLTNYEQYF. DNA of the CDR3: TGTGCCAGCAGCAGGGGACAGGGCTTGACCAACTACGAGCAGTACTTC.

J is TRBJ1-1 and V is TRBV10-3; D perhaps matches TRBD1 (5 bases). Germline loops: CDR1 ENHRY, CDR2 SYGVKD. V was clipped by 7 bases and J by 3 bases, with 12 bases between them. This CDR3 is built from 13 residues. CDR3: CAIKERGDTEAFF. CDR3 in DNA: TGTGCCATCAAAGAGCGGGGCGACACTGAAGCTTTCTTT.

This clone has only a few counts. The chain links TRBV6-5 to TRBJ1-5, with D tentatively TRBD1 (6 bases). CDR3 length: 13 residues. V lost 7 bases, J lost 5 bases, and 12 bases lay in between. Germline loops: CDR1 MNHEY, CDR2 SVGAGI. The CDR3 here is CASNVGGHQPQHF. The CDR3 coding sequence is TGTGCCAGCAATGTAGGGGGTCATCAGCCCCAGCATTTT.